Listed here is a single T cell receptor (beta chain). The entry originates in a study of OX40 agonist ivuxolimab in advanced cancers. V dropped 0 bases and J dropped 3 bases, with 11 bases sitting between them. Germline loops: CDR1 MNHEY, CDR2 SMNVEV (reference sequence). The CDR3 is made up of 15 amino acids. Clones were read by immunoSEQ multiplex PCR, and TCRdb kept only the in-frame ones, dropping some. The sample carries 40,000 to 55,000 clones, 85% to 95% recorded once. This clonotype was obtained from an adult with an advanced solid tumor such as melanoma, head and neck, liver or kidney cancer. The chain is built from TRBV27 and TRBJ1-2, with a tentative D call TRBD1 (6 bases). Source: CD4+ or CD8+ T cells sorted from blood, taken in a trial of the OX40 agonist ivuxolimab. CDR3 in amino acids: CASSLSSDSHYGYTF. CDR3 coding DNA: TGTGCCAGCAGTTTATCCTCGGACAGTCACTATGGCTACACCTTC.